These 28 T cell receptor beta chains share one sample of origin, sequenced in a study of CD8 T cells in ankylosing spondylitis. Study results and caveats: Apparently characteristic of ankylosing spondylitis blood was a TCR beta motif (eight highly homologous variants).

These receptors have no identified antigens. TCRdb reprocessed the 5' RACE reads via MiXCR and lists one record per CDR3 protein. Altogether roughly 450,000 distinct CDR3 sequences are present, more than 25% being singletons, with the ten largest covering roughly 1%. Sequenced input: blood, either unsorted or a sorted T cell fraction (not recorded which). All receptors derive from a male donor with ankylosing spondylitis.

The table lists this clonotype with a few counts. The chain uses TRBV5-1 and TRBJ2-1; 8 nucleotides agree with TRBD1. The germline gives CDR1 SGHRS, CDR2 YFSETQ. V trimming: 1 base; J trimming: 4 bases; junction bases outside the gene matches: 7. The CDR3 length is 16 residues. The CDR3 reads CASSLIPGQVYNEQFF. CDR3 in DNA: TGCGCCAGCAGCTTGATACCGGGACAGGTTTACAATGAGCAGTTCTTC.

In this sample, this clonotype turned up a few times. The chain recombines TRBV5-1 with TRBJ2-5, with D uncertain. Trimming removed 0 bases from V and 1 base from J, with 4 bases in between. Germline V CDR1 and CDR2: SGHRS, YFSETQ. The CDR3 sequence is 13 residues long. Here the CDR3 DNA reads TGCGCCAGCAGCTTGGTCCCCCAAGAGACCCAGTACTTC. This translates into CASSLVPQETQYF.

This sequence joins TRBV10-3 and TRBJ1-1; perhaps TRBD1 as D (5 bases). Per germline, CDR1 ENHRY and CDR2 SYGVKD. This CDR3 spans 13 amino acids. Trimming pared 0 bases from V and 9 bases from J, leaving 11 bases between. This chain's CDR3 is CAISESPEGKAFF. CDR3 sequence (DNA): TGTGCCATCAGTGAGTCGCCCGAGGGGAAAGCTTTCTTT.

This clonotype was found a few times. V is TRBV3-1 and J is TRBJ2-7; no clear D. Germline V CDR1 and CDR2: LGHDT, YNNKEL (reference sequence). V lost 4 bases and J lost 5, with 12 bases in between. The CDR3 runs 13 residues. Here the CDR3 DNA reads TGTGCCAGCAGCCCCTTTCAGGCGGACGAGCAGTACTTC. Its protein is CASSPFQADEQYF.

The rearrangement links TRBV12-3 or TRBV12-4 to TRBJ1-2; D gene uncertain. V was pared by 1 base and J by 1 base, with 7 bases between. There are 14 residues in the CDR3. The CDR3 DNA follows: TGTGCCAGCAGTTTAGGGGAATTTAACTATGGCTACACCTTC. Protein: CASSLGEFNYGYTF.

The chain couples TRBV7-9 to TRBJ2-1; TRBD2 matches at 9 bases. The germline V gene has CDR1 SEHNR and CDR2 FQNEAQ (reference sequence). This CDR3 contains 16 residues. Trimming took 3 bases from V and 7 from J; bases not matched to a gene: 10. The CDR3: CASSLLSGRPQNEQFF. CDR3 in DNA: TGTGCCAGCAGCTTGCTTAGCGGGAGACCGCAGAATGAGCAGTTCTTC.

This clonotype was seen only a few times. The J gene is TRBJ2-1, the V gene TRBV4-2; D not certain. The CDR3 is 14 residues long. V gave up 3 bases and J gave up 4 bases, with 10 bases separating them. Germline CDR1 reads LGHNA; CDR2 reads YNFKEQ. CDR3 protein: CASSQDQSYNEQFF. DNA of the CDR3: TGTGCCAGCAGCCAGGACCAATCGTACAATGAGCAGTTCTTC.

The chain carries TRBV29-1 and TRBJ2-2; 7 nucleotides align to TRBD2. After removal of 0 bases from V and 10 bases from J, the junction contained 2 bases not matched to a gene. Germline V gene lookup returns CDR1 SQVTM and CDR2 ANQGSEA. CDR3 length: 12 amino acids. The CDR3 is CSVEDRGVELFF. In DNA form, the CDR3 reads TGCAGCGTTGAAGATCGGGGGGTGGAGCTGTTTTTT.

This clonotype was seen only a few times. The chain recombines TRBV5-1 with TRBJ1-1; D not certain. CDR1 is SGHRS and CDR2 is YFSETQ in the germline V gene. This CDR3 has 14 residues. Trimming removed 4 bases from V and 7 bases from J, with 17 bases in between. The CDR3: CASSLVLTRNEAFF. CDR3 nucleotide sequence: TGCGCCAGCAGCCTGGTCTTAACGCGTAATGAAGCTTTCTTT.

The V call is TRBV20-1, the J call TRBJ1-2; D may be TRBD1 (5 bases). Germline V gives CDR1 DFQATT, CDR2 SNEGSKA (reference sequence). CDR3 size: 15 residues. Trimming left V 1 base short and J 7 bases short, with 19 bases between. In DNA form, the CDR3 reads TGCAGTGCTAGAGGTTCCAGGGCCCTGGAACGTGGCTACACCTTC. Protein sequence: CSARGSRALERGYTF.

The V call is TRBV29-1, the J call TRBJ2-1; D possibly corresponds to TRBD2 (6 bases). In germline, CDR1 is SQVTM, CDR2 ANQGSEA. The CDR3 consists of 13 residues. V lost 3 bases and J 9 bases, leaving 15 bases between the germline ends. The chain's CDR3 is CSVEGGEGTEQFF. Here the CDR3 DNA reads TGCAGCGTTGAGGGGGGTGAGGGGACTGAGCAGTTCTTC.

The gene calls are TRBV5-1 and TRBJ2-3, with D perhaps TRBD2 (5 bases). The CDR3 consists of 14 residues. With 6 bases removed from V and 5 bases from J, the gap between germline ends came to 16 bases. Germline V gene data show CDR1 as SGHRS and CDR2 as YFSETQ. The CDR3 bases are TGCGCCAGCACCCCGGGGTCAGGCGTAGATACGCAGTATTTT. Its translation: CASTPGSGVDTQYF.

The V call is TRBV11-2, the J call TRBJ2-5, with D maybe TRBD1 (6 bases). Germline V gives CDR1 SGHAT, CDR2 FQNNGV. The CDR3 has 15 residues. V gave up 1 base and J gave up 4 bases, with 13 bases separating them. Here the CDR3 DNA reads TGTGCCAGCAGCTTAGGTGACCGGGACATAGAGACCCAGTACTTC. It encodes CASSLGDRDIETQYF.

This chain connects TRBV20-1 to TRBJ2-3; the D gene could be TRBD1 or TRBD2 (5 bases each). Germline lookup yields CDR1 DFQATT and CDR2 SNEGSKA (reference sequence). The V and J ends lost 3 bases and 6 bases respectively, with 19 bases between them. This CDR3 has 15 amino acids. CDR3 loop: CSASALGDRRDTQYF. The CDR3 region has the DNA TGCAGTGCTAGTGCTCTAGGGGACCGTCGGGATACGCAGTATTTT.

This clonotype was found a few times. J is TRBJ1-5 and V is TRBV12-3 or TRBV12-4; D is possibly TRBD1 (6 bases). The CDR3 contains 15 residues. With 7 bases removed from V and 3 bases from J, the gap between germline ends came to 16 bases. The CDR3 loop reads CASTQGTWDNQPQHF. CDR3 nucleotide sequence: TGTGCCAGCACCCAGGGGACCTGGGACAATCAGCCCCAGCATTTT.

This clonotype was seen a few times. V is TRBV18 and J is TRBJ1-3, with no clear D. The CDR3 runs to 15 residues. Germline V gene sequence: CDR1 KGHSH, CDR2 LQKENI. V lost 0 bases and J lost 4, with 10 bases in between. The DNA for the CDR3 is TGTGCCAGCTCACCACCGAGGGTAGGAGGAAACACCATATATTTT. Its protein is CASSPPRVGGNTIYF.

This chain links TRBV2 with TRBJ2-2; 7 bases are shared with TRBD2. The CDR3 spans 15 residues. The trim removed 7 bases at V and 2 bases at J, leaving 7 bases unmatched. CDR1 and CDR2 from the germline V gene are SNHLY and FYNNEI. In nucleotides, the CDR3 is TGTGCCAGCAATACGGGACTACGCAACACCGGGGAGCTGTTTTTT. Translating it yields CASNTGLRNTGELFF. The entire variable domain, with the rest obtained from reference TRBV2 and TRBJ2-2, is as follows: EPEVTQTPSHQVTQMGQEVILRCVPISNHLYFYWYRQILGQKVEFLVSFYNNEISEKSEIFDDQFSVERPDGSNFTLKIRSTKLEDSAMYFCASNTGLRNTGELFFGEGSRLTVL.

Worth noting for this clonotype: An end of the junction does not agree with germline; a read error may underlie this. The chain links TRBV24-1 to TRBJ2-7; the D is unclear. From germline, CDR1 is KGHDR and CDR2 SFDVKD. The length of the CDR3 is 15 residues. CDR3 amino acids: CATSDSRWESSEQYF. The CDR3 DNA is TGTGCCACCAGTGATTCCCGGTGGGAATCCTCCGAGCAGTACTTC.

The chain is built from TRBV2 and TRBJ1-5; D possibly corresponds to TRBD1 (5 bases). Trimming shortened V by 3 bases and J by 1 base, and 13 bases separated the two germline ends. Germline CDR1 SNHLY, CDR2 FYNNEI. The CDR3 has 16 residues. The CDR3 region has the DNA TGTGCCAGCAGTGAGACGACAGTTGAGAGCAATCAGCCCCAGCATTTT. Residues: CASSETTVESNQPQHF. The full variable domain, in which reference TRBV2 and TRBJ1-5 provide the parts outside the CDR3, is EPEVTQTPSHQVTQMGQEVILRCVPISNHLYFYWYRQILGQKVEFLVSFYNNEISEKSEIFDDQFSVERPDGSNFTLKIRSTKLEDSAMYFCASSETTVESNQPQHFGDGTRLSIL.

This chain connects TRBV27 to TRBJ2-2; D possibly corresponds to TRBD1 (6 bases). This CDR3 region has 16 residues. With 7 bases removed from V and 0 bases from J, the gap between germline ends came to 15 bases. Per the germline V gene, CDR1 is MNHEY and CDR2 is SMNVEV (reference sequence). CDR3 region: CASTEQGPSNTGELFF. The CDR3 DNA follows: TGTGCCAGCACCGAACAGGGTCCCTCGAACACCGGGGAGCTGTTTTTT.

The chain carries TRBV4-2 and TRBJ1-2; no clear D. The V and J ends lost 0 bases and 4 bases respectively, with 9 bases between them. The germline V gene has CDR1 LGHNA and CDR2 YNFKEQ. This CDR3 has 14 residues. As DNA, the CDR3 is TGTGCCAGCAGCCAAGATCTGGCTGGCTATGGCTACACCTTC. Its protein is CASSQDLAGYGYTF.

In the case of this clonotype: This clone may be a read error of a much larger clone one base away. V and J are TRBV24-1 and TRBJ2-3; D unresolved. CDR3 length equals 15 residues. The germline V gene encodes CDR1 KGHDR and CDR2 SFDVKD. The CDR3 sequence is CATSDTVGSQGTLYF. CDR3 DNA: TGTGCCACCAGTGATACGGTCGGTTCTCAAGGCACGCTGTATTTT.

This clonotype was observed a few times. The chain has TRBV4-2 and TRBJ2-7; TRBD2 is a possible D gene (5 bases). The CDR3 contains 16 residues. Germline-derived CDR1 and CDR2 are LGHNA and YNFKEQ. The V gene lost 0 bases and the J gene lost 3 bases, with 15 bases spanning the gap. CDR3 amino acids: CASSQEVGTRVYEQYF. CDR3 DNA: TGTGCCAGCAGCCAAGAGGTAGGAACGAGGGTCTACGAGCAGTACTTC.

This clonotype was seen a few times. The rearrangement links TRBV20-1 to TRBJ2-1; 8 bases line up with TRBD2. V shed 6 bases and J 5 bases; nucleotides not matched to a gene: 9. This CDR3 is built from 14 residues. The V gene's germline CDR1 is DFQATT and CDR2 SNEGSKA (reference sequence). The CDR3 here is CSATSGRGDNEQFF. The CDR3 DNA is TGCAGTGCAACGAGCGGGAGAGGAGACAATGAGCAGTTCTTC.

This sequence joins TRBV18 and TRBJ2-7; 7 bases are a match to TRBD1. Per germline, CDR1 KGHSH and CDR2 LQKENI. This CDR3 has 13 amino acids. V trimming: 4 bases; J trimming: 7 bases; junction bases outside the gene matches: 7. This CDR3 reads CASSRDSTGEQYV. CDR3 nucleotides: TGTGCCAGCTCACGGGACAGCACTGGGGAGCAGTACGTC.

The chain employs TRBV11-2 and TRBJ2-2; no definite D call. Germline lookup yields CDR1 SGHAT and CDR2 FQNNGV. V was pared by 1 base and J by 4 bases, with 10 bases between. The CDR3 has 15 residues. CDR3 bases: TGTGCCAGCAGCTTAGGGCTCTACTCCACCGGGGAGCTGTTTTTT. Amino acids: CASSLGLYSTGELFF. The variable domain in full, with the rest retrieved from reference TRBV11-2 and TRBJ2-2, is EAGVAQSPRYKIIEKRQSVAFWCNPISGHATLYWYQQILGQGPKLLIQFQNNGVVDDSQLPKDRFSAERLKGVDSTLKIQPAKLEDSAVYLCASSLGLYSTGELFFGEGSRLTVL.

The chain carries TRBV29-1 and TRBJ1-1; D not certain. Trimming stripped 5 bases from V and 7 bases from J, with 17 bases between. Germline V CDR1 and CDR2: SQVTM, ANQGSEA. The CDR3 loop spans 13 amino acids. CDR3 amino acids: CSVRSFREGEAFF. The CDR3 DNA reads TGCAGCGTTAGGTCTTTTCGTGAGGGTGAAGCTTTCTTT.

In its sample, this clonotype was seen a few times. The chain joins TRBV10-3 to TRBJ1-5; 11 bases are a match to TRBD1. The CDR3 sequence is 13 residues long. The ends lost 11 bases at V and 7 bases at J; junction bases unmatched: 7. Germline CDR1 and CDR2: ENHRY and SYGVKD. The CDR3 DNA is TGTGCCCCCGGGGACAGGGGGAACCAGCCCCAGCATTTT. Protein: CAPGDRGNQPQHF.